This note documents a single T cell receptor (beta chain) sequence. Here immunoSEQ multiplex PCR was the method, and the copy in TCRdb shows in-frame clones only, minus some. The sample shows about 48,000 clones, 85% to 95% of them seen only once. This entry comes from a study of T cell changes during pregnancy in multiple sclerosis. This CDR3 is built from 13 residues. The V end was cut by 3 bases, the J end by 6 bases, with 10 bases between. Germline V gene sequence: CDR1 SGDLS, CDR2 YYNGEE. The starting material was CD4+ T cells from peripheral blood mononuclear cells, obtained in the second trimester of pregnancy. This chain links TRBV9 with TRBJ2-1; the D is unclear. This TCR derives from a female donor in good health, enrolled as a control in a pregnancy study. The CDR3 sequence is CASSATTANEQFF. The CDR3 bases are TGTGCCAGCAGCGCCACGACTGCCAATGAGCAGTTCTTC.